This TCR beta chain comes out of a study of long-term antiretroviral therapy in people with HIV. The study's findings and limits: Blood specimens, gathered between about 2003 and 2017, were possibly obtained under older ART regimens. Investigators report no available data on ART adherence, viral resistance or therapy changes.

None of the participants with HIV were treated outside the United States. A v3.0 immunoSEQ assay was performed at survey level. Sequencing had a target that covered 40,000-50,000 T-cell genomes per sample. Here immunoSEQ multiplex PCR was the method, and the copy in TCRdb shows in-frame clones only, minus some. The sample lists about 35,000 clones; around 85% were seen once. CDR3 size: 13 residues. Germline loops: CDR1 MDHEN, CDR2 SYDVKM. V lost 7 bases and J lost 7, with 16 bases in between. Regarding this clone: Its specificity is unknown.

The sequence derives from a man between 18 and 35 years old with HIV. The chain joins TRBV28 to TRBJ2-5; D call uncertain. The specimen comprised unsorted PBMCs, sampled 2.2 years after starting antiretroviral therapy. The chain's CDR3 is CASTLTPMGTQYF. In DNA, the CDR3 is TGTGCCAGCACCTTGACACCGATGGGGACCCAGTACTTC. Looking up the rest from reference TRBV28 and TRBJ2-5 gives the full variable domain: DVKVTQSSRYLVKRTGEKVFLECVQDMDHENMFWYRQDPGLGLRLIYFSYDVKMKEKGDIPEGYSVSREKKERFSLILESASTNQTSMYLCASTLTPMGTQYFGPGTRLLVL.